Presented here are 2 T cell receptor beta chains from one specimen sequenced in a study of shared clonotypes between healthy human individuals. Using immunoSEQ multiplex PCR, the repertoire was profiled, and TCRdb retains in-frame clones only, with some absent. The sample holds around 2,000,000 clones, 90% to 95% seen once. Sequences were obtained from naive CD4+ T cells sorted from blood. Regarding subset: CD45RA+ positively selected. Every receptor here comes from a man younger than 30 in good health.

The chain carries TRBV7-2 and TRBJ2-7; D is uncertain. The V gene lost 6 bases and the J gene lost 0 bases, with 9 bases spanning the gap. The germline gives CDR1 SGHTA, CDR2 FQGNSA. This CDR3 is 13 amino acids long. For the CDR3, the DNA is TGTGCCAGCAGACCTGCGAGCTCCTACGAGCAGTACTTC. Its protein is CASRPASSYEQYF. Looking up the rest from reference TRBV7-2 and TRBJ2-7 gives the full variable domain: GAGVSQSPSNKVTEKGKDVELRCDPISGHTALYWYRQSLGQGLEFLIYFQGNSAPDKSGLPSDRFSAERTGGSVSTLTIQRTQQEDSAVYLCASRPASSYEQYFGPGTRLTVT.

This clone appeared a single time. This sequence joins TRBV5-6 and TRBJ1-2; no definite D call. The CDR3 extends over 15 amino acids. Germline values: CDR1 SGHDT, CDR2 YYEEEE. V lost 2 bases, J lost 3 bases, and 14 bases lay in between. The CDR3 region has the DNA TGTGCCAGCAGCTTCTTGGAAAGGGTTTACTATGGCTACACCTTC. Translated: CASSFLERVYYGYTF.